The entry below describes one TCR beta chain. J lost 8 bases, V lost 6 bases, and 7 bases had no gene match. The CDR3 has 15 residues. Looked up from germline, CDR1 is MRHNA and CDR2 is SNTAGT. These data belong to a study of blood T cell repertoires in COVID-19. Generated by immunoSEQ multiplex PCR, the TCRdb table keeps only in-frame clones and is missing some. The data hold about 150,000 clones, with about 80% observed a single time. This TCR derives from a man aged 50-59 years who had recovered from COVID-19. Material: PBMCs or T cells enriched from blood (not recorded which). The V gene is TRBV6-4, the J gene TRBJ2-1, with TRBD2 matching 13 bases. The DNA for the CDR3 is TGTGCCAGCAGCGCAACTAGCGGGGGGGCCTATGAGCAGTTCTTC. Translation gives CASSATSGGAYEQFF.